Below, 8 T cell receptor beta chains from the same sample are listed, as sequenced in a study of regulatory T cells in long-lasting Graves disease. Time point reported: persistent/refractory GD, antithyroid drugs over 5 years with positive TRAb. Scientists built the TCR library using RNA that was extracted from PBMCs. iRepertoire HTBI primers and Arm-PCR of CDR3 regions built TCR beta libraries. TCRdb passed the multiplex PCR reads through MiXCR, listing each CDR3 protein once. Of a few hundred thousand distinct CDR3 sequences listed, 23% are singletons. This sample comprised peripheral blood mononuclear cells (PBMCs), obtained when the disease was refractory, from a patient treated with antithyroid drugs. These receptors were collected from a female donor with Graves disease.

The chain links TRBV29-1 to TRBJ2-7; D may match TRBD1 or TRBD2 (5 bases each). Germline values: CDR1 SQVTM, CDR2 ANQGSEA. V lost 7 bases and J 4 bases, leaving 14 bases between the germline ends. The CDR3 totals 12 residues. CDR3 coding DNA: TGCAGCGCCGGGACCCTACAATACGAGCAGTACTTC. Translated: CSAGTLQYEQYF.

This clonotype was recorded at least ten times. The chain couples TRBV6-1 to TRBJ2-5; 15 nucleotides align to TRBD2. This CDR3 contains 15 residues. With 6 bases clipped from V and 5 bases from J, the junction kept 4 bases outside the gene matches. Per the germline V gene, CDR1 is MNHNS and CDR2 is SASEGT. The CDR3: CASSSGTSGRETQYF. CDR3 in DNA: TGTGCCAGCAGCTCCGGGACTAGCGGGAGGGAGACCCAGTACTTC.

This clonotype was detected a few times. This chain uses TRBV7-9 with TRBJ2-5, with D unclear. Deletions cut 2 bases from V and 4 bases from J, with 8 bases between. There are 13 residues in the CDR3. Germline CDR1 is SEHNR and CDR2 is FQNEAQ (reference sequence). CDR3 residues: CASSLSPRETQYF. In DNA form, the CDR3 reads TGTGCCAGCAGCTTATCTCCGCGAGAGACCCAGTACTTC.

The gene calls are TRBV15 and TRBJ2-5, with D perhaps TRBD2 (5 bases). The V gene lost 6 bases and the J gene lost 0 bases, with 8 bases spanning the gap. The CDR3 is 13 amino acids. The germline V gene has CDR1 LNHNV and CDR2 YYDKDF (reference sequence). The CDR3 region has the DNA TGTGCCACCAGAACTAGGGACCAAGAGACCCAGTACTTC. Protein: CATRTRDQETQYF.

Only a few counts were recorded for this clonotype. CDR3 nucleotides: TGTGCCTGCAACATTATCGAAGCTTTCTTT. Its translation: CACNIIEAFF. The chain employs TRBV30 and TRBJ1-1; D is uncertain. The CDR3 extends over 10 amino acids. V was pared by 6 bases and J by 8 bases, with 10 bases between. The germline CDR1 and CDR2 sequences are GTSNPN and SVGIG (reference sequence).

V gene TRBV15 combines with J gene TRBJ1-1; D is ambiguous. Looked up from germline, CDR1 is LNHNV and CDR2 is YYDKDF (reference sequence). This CDR3 spans 12 amino acids. Trimming pared 0 bases from V and 8 bases from J, leaving 7 bases between. As DNA, the CDR3 is TGTGCCACCAGCAGAGATTCTATAGAAGCTTTCTTT. Translation: CATSRDSIEAFF.

A remark on this clonotype: A much larger clone is a single base away; this may be a read error. Here the CDR3 omits its conserved ending phenylalanine or tryptophan, so a read error is the likely source. This sequence joins TRBV2 and TRBJ2-2; D is unclear. Per the germline V gene, CDR1 is SNHLY and CDR2 is FYNNEI. V lost 4 bases, J lost 3 bases, and 6 bases lay in between. This CDR3 has 13 residues. The CDR3 region is CASSGDYTGELFL. The DNA of the CDR3 is TGTGCCAGCAGTGGTGACTACACCGGGGAGCTGTTTCTT.

The chain has TRBV12-3 or TRBV12-4 and TRBJ1-1; TRBD1 might be the D (6 bases). The CDR3 covers 16 residues. Trimming took off 3 bases at V and 2 bases at J, with 16 bases between the two ends. In DNA form, the CDR3 reads TGTGCCAGCAGTTTTCCCCCGGGGGCGGGAAACACTGAAGCTTTCTTT. Its translation: CASSFPPGAGNTEAFF.